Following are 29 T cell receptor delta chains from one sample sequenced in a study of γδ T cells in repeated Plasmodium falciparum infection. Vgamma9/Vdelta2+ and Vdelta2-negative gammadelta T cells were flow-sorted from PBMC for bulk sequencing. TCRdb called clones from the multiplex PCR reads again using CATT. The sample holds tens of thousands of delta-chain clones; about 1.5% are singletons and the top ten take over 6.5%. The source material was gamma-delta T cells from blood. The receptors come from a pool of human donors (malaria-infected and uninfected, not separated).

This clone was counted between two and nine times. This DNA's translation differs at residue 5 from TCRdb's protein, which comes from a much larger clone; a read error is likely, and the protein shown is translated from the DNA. The CDR3 DNA sequence: TGTGCTCTTGGGGGTGTCCGGGTTAGTTTTGCCGGTTACTGGGGATACACCGATAGACTCATCTTT. Protein sequence: CALGGVRVSFAGYWGYTDRLIF. This chain joins TRDV1 and TRDJ1, with TRDD3 matching over 8 bases. TCRdb supplies no J gene; here it was assigned by aligning the nucleotide sequence to germline. Germline CDR1 is TSWWSYY and CDR2 is QGS. This CDR3 region has 22 residues.

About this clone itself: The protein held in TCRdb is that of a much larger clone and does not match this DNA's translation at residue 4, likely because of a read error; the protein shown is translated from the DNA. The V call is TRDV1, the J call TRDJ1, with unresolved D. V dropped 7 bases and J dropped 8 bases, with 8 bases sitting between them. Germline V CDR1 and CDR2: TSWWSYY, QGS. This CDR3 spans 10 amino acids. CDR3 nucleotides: TGTGCTCTTGAGGGCACGAAACTCATCTTT. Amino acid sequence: CALEGTKLIF.

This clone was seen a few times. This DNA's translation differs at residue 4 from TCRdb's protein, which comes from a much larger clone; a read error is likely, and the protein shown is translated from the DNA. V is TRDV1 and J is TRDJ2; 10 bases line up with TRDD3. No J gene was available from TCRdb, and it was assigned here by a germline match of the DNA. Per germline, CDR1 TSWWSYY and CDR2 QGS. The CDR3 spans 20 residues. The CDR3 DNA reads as TGTGCTCTTTGGGAGCAATTTTTCCTTTCGCAGGGGGATACGGCAGCACAACTCTTCTTT. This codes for CALWEQFFLSQGDTAAQLFF.

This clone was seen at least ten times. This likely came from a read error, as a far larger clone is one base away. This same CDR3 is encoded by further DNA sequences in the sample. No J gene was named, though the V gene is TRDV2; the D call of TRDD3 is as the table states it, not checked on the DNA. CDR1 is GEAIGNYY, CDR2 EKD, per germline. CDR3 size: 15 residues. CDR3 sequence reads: CACDALLGGTDKLIF. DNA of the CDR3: TGTGCCTGTGACGCCTTACTGGGGGGGACCGATAAGCTCATCTTT.

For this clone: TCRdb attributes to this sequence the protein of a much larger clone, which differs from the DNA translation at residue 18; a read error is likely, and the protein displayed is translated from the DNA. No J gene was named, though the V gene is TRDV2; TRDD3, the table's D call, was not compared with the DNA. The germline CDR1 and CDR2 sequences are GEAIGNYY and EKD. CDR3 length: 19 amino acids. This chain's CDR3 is CACDTIHTGGFAYTDKLTF. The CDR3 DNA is TGTGCCTGTGACACGATTCATACTGGGGGATTTGCGTACACCGATAAACTCACCTTT.

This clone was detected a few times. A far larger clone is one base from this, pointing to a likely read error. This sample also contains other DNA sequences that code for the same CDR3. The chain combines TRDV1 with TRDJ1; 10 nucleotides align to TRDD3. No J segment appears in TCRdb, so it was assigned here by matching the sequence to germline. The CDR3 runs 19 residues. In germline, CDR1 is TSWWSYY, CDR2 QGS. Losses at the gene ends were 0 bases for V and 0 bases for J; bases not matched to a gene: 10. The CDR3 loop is CALGELISRWGIDTDKLIF. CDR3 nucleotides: TGTGCTCTTGGGGAACTCATCTCCCGCTGGGGGATAGACACCGATAAACTCATCTTT.

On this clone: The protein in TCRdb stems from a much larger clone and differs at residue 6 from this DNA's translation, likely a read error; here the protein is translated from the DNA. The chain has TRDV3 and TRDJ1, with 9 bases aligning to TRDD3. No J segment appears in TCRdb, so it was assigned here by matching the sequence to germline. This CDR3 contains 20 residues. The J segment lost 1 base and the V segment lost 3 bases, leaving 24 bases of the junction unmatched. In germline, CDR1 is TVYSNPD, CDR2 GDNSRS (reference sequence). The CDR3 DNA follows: TGTGCCTTCATACCTCCCTACTCGTTCCGGGGGATACAAGGCACCGATAAACTCATCTTT. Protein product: CAFIPPYSFRGIQGTDKLIF.

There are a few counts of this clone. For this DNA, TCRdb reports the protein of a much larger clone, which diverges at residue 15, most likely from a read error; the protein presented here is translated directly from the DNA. The DNA for the CDR3 is TGTGCTCTTGGGGGGATTAGGTGCATAGCTGCACCAAATGCCAGGGGCGATTTACCTGGGGATACGGAACTCATCTTT. Translating it yields CALGGIRCIAAPNARGDLPGDTELIF. This rearrangement joins TRDV1 to TRDJ1; 9 bases fit TRDD3. Because TCRdb records no J gene, it was assigned here through a match of the DNA to germline. Germline CDR1 TSWWSYY, CDR2 QGS. J lost 9 bases, V lost 4 bases, and 45 bases had no gene match. The CDR3 has 26 residues.

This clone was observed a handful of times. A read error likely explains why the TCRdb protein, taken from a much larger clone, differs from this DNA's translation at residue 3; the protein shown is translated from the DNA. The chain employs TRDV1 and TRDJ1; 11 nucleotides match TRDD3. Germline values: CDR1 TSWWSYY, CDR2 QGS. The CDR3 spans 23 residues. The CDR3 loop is CAIGEPGLSFSNWGIWRQDKLIF. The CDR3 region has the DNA TGTGCTATTGGGGAACCTGGGCTATCTTTCTCGAACTGGGGGATATGGAGGCAAGATAAACTCATCTTT.

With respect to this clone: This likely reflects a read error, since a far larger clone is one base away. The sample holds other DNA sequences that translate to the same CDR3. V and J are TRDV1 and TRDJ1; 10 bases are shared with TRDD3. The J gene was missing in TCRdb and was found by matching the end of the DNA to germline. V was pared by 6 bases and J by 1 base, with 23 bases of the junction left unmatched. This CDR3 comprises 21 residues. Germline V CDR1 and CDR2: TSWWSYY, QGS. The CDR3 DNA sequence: TGTGCTCTTGGTGAGCCGGAATTCCCTCGACTGGGGGATGTAGGCACCGATAAACTCATCTTT. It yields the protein CALGEPEFPRLGDVGTDKLIF.

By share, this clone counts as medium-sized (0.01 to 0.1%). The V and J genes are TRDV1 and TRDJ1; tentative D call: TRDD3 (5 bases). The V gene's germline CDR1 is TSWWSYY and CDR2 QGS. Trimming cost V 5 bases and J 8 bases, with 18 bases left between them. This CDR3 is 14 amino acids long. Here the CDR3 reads CALGIRPPGSKLIF. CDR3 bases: TGTGCTCTTGGGATACGCCCCCCCGGCTCCAAACTCATCTTT.

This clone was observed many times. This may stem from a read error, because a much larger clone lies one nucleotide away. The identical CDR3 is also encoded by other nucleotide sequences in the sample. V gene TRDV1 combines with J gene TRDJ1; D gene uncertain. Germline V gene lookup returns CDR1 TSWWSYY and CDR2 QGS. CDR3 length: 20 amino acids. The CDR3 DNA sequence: TGTGCTCTTGGGGAAAGACAAACCCCAGGAGTACTTCTCCACACCGATAAGCTCATCTTT. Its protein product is CALGERQTPGVLLHTDKLIF.

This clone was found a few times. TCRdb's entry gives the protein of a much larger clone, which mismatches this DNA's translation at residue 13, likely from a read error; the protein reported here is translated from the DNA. The CDR3 sequence: CALEAPFSSTDKPIF. The DNA of the CDR3 is TGTGCTCTTGAGGCCCCCTTCTCCTCCACCGATAAACCCATCTTT. The V gene is TRDV1, but the J gene lacks a call. Germline lookup yields CDR1 TSWWSYY and CDR2 QGS. The CDR3 totals 15 residues.

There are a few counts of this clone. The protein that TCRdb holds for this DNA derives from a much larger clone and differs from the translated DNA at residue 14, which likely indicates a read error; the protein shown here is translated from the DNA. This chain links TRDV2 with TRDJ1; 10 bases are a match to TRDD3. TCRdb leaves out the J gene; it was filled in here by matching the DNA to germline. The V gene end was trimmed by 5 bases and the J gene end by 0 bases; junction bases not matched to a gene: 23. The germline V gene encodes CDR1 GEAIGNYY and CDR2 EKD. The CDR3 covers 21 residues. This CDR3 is CACVRLPEHKGDTEYTDKLIF. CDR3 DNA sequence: TGTGCCTGTGTGAGGTTACCGGAACACAAGGGGGATACGGAGTACACCGATAAACTCATCTTT.

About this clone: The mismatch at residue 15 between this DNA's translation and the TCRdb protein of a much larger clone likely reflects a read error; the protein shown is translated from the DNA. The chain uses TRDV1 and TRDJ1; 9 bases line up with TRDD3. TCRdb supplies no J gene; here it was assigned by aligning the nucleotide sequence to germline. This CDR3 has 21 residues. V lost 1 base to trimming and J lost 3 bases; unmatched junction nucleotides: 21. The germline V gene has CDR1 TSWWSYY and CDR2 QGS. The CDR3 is CALGEQRILRWGILASDKLIF. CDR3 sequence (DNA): TGTGCTCTTGGGGAACAGAGAATCCTGAGGTGGGGGATATTGGCGTCCGATAAACTCATCTTT.

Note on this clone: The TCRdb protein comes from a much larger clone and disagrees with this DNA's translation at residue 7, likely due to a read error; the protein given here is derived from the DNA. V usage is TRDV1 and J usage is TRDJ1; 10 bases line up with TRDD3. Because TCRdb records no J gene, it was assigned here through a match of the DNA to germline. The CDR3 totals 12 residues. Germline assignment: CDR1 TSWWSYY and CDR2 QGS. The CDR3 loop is CALGDTGDKLIF. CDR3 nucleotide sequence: TGTGCTCTGGGGGATACGGGCGATAAACTCATCTTT.

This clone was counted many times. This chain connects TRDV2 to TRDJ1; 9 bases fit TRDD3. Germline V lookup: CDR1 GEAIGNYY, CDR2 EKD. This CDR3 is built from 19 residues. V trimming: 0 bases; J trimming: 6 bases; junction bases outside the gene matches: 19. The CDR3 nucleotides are TGTGCCTGTGACACCGTCCCTGATGTACTGGGGGAAGGGACGAATAAACTCATCTTT. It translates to CACDTVPDVLGEGTNKLIF.

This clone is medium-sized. The CDR3 nucleotides read TGTGCCTGTGACGCCGGGAAGTTACTGGGGGATACGCCCGATAAACTCATCTTT. Its protein product is CACDAGKLLGDTPDKLIF. This chain connects TRDV2 to TRDJ1; 13 nucleotides line up with TRDD3. The CDR3 is 18 residues long. The V gene's germline CDR1 is GEAIGNYY and CDR2 EKD. After removal of 3 bases from V and 3 bases from J, the junction contained 12 bases not matched to a gene.

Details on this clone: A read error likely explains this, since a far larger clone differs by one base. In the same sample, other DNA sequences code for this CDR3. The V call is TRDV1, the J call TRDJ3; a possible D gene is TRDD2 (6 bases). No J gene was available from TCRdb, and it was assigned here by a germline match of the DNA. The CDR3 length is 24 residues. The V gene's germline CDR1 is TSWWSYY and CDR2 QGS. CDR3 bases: TGTGCTCTTGGGGAACTAGGTTCCTCCAGATTACTGCAACCTTCCCTATGGGACACCAGACAGATGTTTTTC. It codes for CALGELGSSRLLQPSLWDTRQMFF.

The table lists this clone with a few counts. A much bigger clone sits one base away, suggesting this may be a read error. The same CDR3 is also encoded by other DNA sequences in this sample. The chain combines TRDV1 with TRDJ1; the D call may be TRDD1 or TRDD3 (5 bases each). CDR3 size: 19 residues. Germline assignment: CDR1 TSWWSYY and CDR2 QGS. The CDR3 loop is CALGERKLIRLGVTDKLIF. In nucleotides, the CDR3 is TGTGCTCTTGGGGAACGGAAATTGATCCGCCTGGGTGTTACCGATAAGCTCATCTTT.

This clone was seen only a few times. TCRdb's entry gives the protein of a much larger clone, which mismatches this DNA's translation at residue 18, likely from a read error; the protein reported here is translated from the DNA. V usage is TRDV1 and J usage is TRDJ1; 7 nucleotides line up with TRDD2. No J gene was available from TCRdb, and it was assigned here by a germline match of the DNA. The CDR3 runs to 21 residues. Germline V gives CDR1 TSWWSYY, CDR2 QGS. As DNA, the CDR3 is TGTGCTCTTGGGGAACCCCCCCGATTCCTACCCGGGGCTCCGTACACCGATGAACTCATCTTT. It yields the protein CALGEPPRFLPGAPYTDELIF.

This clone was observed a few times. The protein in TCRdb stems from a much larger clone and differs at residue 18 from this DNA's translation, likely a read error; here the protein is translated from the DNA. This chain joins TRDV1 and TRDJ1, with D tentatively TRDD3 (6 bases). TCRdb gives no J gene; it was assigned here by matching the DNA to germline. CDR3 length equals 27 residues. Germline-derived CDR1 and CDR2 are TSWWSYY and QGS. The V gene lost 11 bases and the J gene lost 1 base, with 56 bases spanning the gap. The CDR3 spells CAFRPTDLPFSDCNCRGTHSATDKLIF. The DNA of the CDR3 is TGTGCTTTCAGACCTACGGACCTCCCCTTCTCCGACTGCAACTGTCGGGGGACCCACAGTGCCACCGATAAACTCATCTTT.

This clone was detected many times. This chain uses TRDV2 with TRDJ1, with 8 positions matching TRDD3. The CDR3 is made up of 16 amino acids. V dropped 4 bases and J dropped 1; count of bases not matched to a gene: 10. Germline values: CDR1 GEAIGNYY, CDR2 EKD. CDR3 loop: CACERLGVLPTDKLIF. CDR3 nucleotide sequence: TGTGCCTGTGAGCGACTGGGGGTTCTACCCACCGATAAACTCATCTTT.

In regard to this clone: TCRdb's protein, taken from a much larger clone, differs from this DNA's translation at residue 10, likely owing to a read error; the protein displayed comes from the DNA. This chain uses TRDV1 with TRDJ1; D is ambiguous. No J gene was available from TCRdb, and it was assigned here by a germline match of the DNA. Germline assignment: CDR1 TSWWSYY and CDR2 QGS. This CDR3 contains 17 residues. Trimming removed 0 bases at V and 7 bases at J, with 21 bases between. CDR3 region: CALGELRPGRGHFKLIF. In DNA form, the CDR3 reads TGTGCTCTTGGGGAACTCAGGCCCGGCAGGGGCCACTTTAAACTCATCTTT.

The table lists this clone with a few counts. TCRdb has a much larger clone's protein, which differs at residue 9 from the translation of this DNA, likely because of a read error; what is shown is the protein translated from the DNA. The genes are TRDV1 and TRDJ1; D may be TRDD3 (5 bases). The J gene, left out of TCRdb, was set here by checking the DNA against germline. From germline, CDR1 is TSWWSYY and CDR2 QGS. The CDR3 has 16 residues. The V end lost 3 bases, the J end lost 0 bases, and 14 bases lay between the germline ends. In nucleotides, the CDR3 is TGTGCTCTTGGGGACCCATACTGGAGCTACACCGATAAACTCATCTTT. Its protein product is CALGDPYWSYTDKLIF.

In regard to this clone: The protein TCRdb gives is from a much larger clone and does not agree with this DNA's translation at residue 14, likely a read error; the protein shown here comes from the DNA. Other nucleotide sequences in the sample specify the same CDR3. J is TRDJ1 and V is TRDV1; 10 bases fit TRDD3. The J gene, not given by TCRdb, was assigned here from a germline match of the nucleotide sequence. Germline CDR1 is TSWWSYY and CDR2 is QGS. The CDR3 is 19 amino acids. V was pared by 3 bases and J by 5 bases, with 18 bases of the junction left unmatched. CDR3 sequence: CALGDPESPYWGMLDKLIF. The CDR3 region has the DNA TGTGCTCTTGGGGATCCCGAATCTCCTTACTGGGGGATGCTTGATAAACTCATCTTT.

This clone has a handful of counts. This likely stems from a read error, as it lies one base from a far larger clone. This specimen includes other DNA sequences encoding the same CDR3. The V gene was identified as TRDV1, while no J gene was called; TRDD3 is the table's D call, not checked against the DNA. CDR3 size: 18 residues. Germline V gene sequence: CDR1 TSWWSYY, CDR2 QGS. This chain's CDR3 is CALGEYVLPSPNTDKLIF. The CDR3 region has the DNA TGTGCTCTTGGGGAATACGTCCTACCCTCTCCTAACACCGATAAGCTCATCTTT.

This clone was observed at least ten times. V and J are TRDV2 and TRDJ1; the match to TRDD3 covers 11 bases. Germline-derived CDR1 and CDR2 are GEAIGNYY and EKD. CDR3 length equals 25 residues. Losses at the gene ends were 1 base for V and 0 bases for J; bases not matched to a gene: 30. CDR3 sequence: CACDTGFGGPNTDWGIWPHTDKLIF. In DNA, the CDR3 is TGTGCCTGTGACACGGGTTTTGGGGGGCCTAACACCGACTGGGGGATATGGCCCCACACCGATAAACTCATCTTT.

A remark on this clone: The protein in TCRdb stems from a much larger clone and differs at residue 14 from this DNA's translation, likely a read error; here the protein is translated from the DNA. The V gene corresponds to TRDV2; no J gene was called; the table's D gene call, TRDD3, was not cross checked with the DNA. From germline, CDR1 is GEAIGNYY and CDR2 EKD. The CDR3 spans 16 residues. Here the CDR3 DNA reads TGTGCCTGTGACTCCTTATACTGGGGGCCCTTCGATAAACCCATCTTT. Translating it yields CACDSLYWGPFDKPIF.